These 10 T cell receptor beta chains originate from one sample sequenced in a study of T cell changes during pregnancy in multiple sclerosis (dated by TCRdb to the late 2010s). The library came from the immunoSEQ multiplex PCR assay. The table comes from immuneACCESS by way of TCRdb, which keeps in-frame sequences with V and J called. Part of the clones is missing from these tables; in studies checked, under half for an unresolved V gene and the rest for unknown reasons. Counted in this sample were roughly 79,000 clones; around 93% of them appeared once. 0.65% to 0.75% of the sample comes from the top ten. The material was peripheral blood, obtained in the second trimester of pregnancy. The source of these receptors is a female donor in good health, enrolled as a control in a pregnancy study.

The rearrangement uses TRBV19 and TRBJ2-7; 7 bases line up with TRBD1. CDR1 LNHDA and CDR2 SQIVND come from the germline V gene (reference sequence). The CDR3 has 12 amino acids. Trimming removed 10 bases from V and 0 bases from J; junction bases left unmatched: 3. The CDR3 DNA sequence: TGTGCCACCAGACAGGGCTCCTACGAGCAGTACTTC. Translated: CATRQGSYEQYF. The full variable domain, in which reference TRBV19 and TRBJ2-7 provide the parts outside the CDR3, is DGGITQSPKYLFRKEGQNVTLSCEQNLNHDAMYWYRQDPGQGLRLIYYSQIVNDFQKGDIAEGYSVSREKKESFPLTVTSAQKNPTAFYLCATRQGSYEQYFGPGTRLTVT.

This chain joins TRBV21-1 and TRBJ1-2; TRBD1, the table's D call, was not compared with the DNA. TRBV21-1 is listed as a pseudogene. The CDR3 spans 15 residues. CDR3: CASSKFLRQGNGYTF. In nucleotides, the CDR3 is TGTGCCAGCAGCAAATTTCTTAGGCAGGGGAATGGCTACACCTTC.

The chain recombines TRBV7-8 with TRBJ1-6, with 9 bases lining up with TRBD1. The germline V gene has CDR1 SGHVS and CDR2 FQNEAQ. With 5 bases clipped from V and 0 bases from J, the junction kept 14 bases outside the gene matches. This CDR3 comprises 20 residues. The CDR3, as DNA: TGTGCCAGCAGCGCGAGATTAGGGACAGGGCCCTTCTCCTATAATTCACCCCTCCACTTT. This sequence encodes CASSARLGTGPFSYNSPLHF.

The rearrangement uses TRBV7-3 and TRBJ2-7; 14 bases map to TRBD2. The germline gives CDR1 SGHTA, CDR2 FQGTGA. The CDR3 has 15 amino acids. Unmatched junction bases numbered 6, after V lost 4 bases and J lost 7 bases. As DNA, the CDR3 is TGTGCCAGCAGCTCCCAGGGACTAGCGGGGGATGAGCAGTACTTC. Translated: CASSSQGLAGDEQYF. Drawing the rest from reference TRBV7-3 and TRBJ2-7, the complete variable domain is GAGVSQTPSNKVTEKGKYVELRCDPISGHTALYWYRQSLGQGPEFLIYFQGTGAADDSGLPNDRFFAVRPEGSVSTLKIQRTERGDSAVYLCASSSQGLAGDEQYFGPGTRLTVT.

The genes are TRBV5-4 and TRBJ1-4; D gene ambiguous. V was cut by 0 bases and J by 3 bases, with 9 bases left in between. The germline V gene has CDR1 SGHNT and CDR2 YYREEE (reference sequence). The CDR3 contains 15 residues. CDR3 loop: CASSLGGTPNEKLFF. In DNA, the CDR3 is TGTGCCAGCAGCTTGGGAGGCACACCTAATGAAAAACTGTTTTTT.

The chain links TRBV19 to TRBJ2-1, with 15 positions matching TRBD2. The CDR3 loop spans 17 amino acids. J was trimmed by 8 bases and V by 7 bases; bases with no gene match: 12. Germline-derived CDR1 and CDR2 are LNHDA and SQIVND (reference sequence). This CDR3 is CASMGLAGGALGDEQFF. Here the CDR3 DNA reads TGTGCCAGTATGGGACTAGCGGGGGGCGCCCTTGGGGATGAGCAGTTCTTC.

CDR3 region: CASSPQRGADTEAFF. The CDR3 nucleotides are TGTGCCAGCTCACCACAACGGGGGGCTGACACTGAAGCTTTCTTT. The rearrangement links TRBV18 to TRBJ1-1, with TRBD1 as a possible D gene (6 bases). This CDR3 contains 15 residues. The germline gives CDR1 KGHSH, CDR2 LQKENI. V lost 1 base and J 3 bases, leaving 12 bases between the germline ends.

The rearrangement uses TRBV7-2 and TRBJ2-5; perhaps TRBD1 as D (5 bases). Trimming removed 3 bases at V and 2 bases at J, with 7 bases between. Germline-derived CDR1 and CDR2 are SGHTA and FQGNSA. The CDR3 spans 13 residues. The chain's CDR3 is CASSFGAQETQYF. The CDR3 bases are TGTGCCAGCAGCTTTGGGGCTCAAGAGACCCAGTACTTC.

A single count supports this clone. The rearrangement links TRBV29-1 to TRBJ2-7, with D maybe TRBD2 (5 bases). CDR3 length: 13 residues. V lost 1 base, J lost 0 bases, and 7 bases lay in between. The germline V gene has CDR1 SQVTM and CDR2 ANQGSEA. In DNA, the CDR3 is TGCAGCGTTGAAGTCGAGGGCTCCTACGAGCAGTACTTC. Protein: CSVEVEGSYEQYF.

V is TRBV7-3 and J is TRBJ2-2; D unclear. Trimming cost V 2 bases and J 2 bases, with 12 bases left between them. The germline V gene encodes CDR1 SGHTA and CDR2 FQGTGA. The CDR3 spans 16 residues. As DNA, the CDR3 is TGTGCCAGCAGCTTATGGCAGGCTACTAACACCGGGGAGCTGTTTTTT. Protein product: CASSLWQATNTGELFF. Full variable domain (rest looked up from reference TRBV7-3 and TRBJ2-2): GAGVSQTPSNKVTEKGKYVELRCDPISGHTALYWYRQSLGQGPEFLIYFQGTGAADDSGLPNDRFFAVRPEGSVSTLKIQRTERGDSAVYLCASSLWQATNTGELFFGEGSRLTVL.